This T cell receptor (beta chain) is from a study of T cell repertoires in cytomegalovirus infection. Study observations and caveats: Dominating the ex vivo response were HLA-C-restricted CMV-specific TCR beta clonotypes.

This clonotype occurred many times. As yet, its antigen is unknown. CDR3 size: 16 residues. V was clipped by 5 bases and J by 5 bases; unmatched bases: 12. Germline V CDR1 and CDR2: MGHRA, YSYEKL. TCRdb fed the reads into MiXCR, producing one record per CDR3 protein. The sample consists of some 110,000 distinct CDR3 sequences, roughly 9.1% of them appearing once. This clonotype originated in a human donor in good health (CMV status not recorded). Some clones in this sample may be carry-over from other donors' samples. The V call is TRBV4-1, the J call TRBJ1-2; 9 bases agree with TRBD1. Source material: PBMCs, sequenced either directly or after in vitro stimulation (not recorded which). The CDR3 sequence is CASSSHRDRDPYGYTF. CDR3 DNA sequence: TGCGCCAGCAGCTCGCACCGGGACAGGGACCCTTATGGCTACACCTTC.